This T cell receptor (beta chain) was sequenced for a study of blood T cell repertoires in COVID-19. Study summary: COVID-19 samples, acute and convalescent, were from the United States, Italy and Spain. From T cells, B-cell-depleted T cells, or PBMCs came the material, which was cDNA or gDNA.

Authors' data handling: Nucleated cell counts were estimated from reference gene primer amplification. Clones were read by immunoSEQ multiplex PCR, and TCRdb kept only the in-frame ones, dropping some. The V and J calls and clone size were taken over from that table, and D and trimming were inferred from the DNA. The data contain about 200,000 clones, about four fifths of them singletons. The CDR3 runs to 14 residues. Trimming removed 3 bases at V and 10 bases at J, with 13 bases between. CDR1 and CDR2 from the germline V gene are MDHEN and SYDVKM. This clone was seen a handful of times. Sample: peripheral blood. The rearrangement uses TRBV28 and TRBJ1-6; D is perhaps TRBD1 (6 bases). This receptor was identified in a woman between 45 and 60 years old with active or convalescent COVID-19. The CDR3 coding sequence is TGTGCCAGCAGTTTGAGCAGGGGAGACTCACCCCTCCACTTT. Residues: CASSLSRGDSPLHF.